In its sample, the clone carrying this T cell receptor (beta chain) was seen a few times. The data are from a study of blood T cell repertoires in COVID-19. The table came from immunoSEQ multiplex PCR; TCRdb's copy has only in-frame clones and leaves some out. The table lists around 120,000 clones, around 85% of them singletons, with 7.5% to 9% in the top ten. Sequences were obtained from peripheral blood. The TCR sequence derives from a man in his 70s who had recovered from COVID-19.

The CDR3 region has the DNA TGTGCCAGCAGCCAAGAACGGAATCAGCCCCAGCATTTT. Translation gives CASSQERNQPQHF. The J gene is TRBJ1-5, the V gene TRBV3-1 (or the pseudogene TRBV3-2), with D unclear. With 0 bases removed from V and 4 bases from J, the gap between germline ends came to 4 bases. CDR3 length equals 13 residues. CDR1 is LGHDT, CDR2 YNNKEL, per germline (reference sequence).